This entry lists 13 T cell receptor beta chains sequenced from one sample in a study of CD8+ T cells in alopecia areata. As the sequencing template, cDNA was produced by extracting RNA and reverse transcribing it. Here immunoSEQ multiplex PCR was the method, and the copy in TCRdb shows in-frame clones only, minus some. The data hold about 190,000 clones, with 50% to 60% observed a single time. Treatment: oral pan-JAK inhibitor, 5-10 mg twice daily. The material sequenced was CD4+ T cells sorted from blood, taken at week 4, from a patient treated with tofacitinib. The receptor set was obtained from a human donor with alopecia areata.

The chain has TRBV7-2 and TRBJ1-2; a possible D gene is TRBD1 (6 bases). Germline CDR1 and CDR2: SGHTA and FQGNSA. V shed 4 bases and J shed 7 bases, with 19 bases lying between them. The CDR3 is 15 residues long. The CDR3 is CASSSRGAATAGYTF. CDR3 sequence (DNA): TGTGCCAGCAGCTCCCGGGGGGCAGCTACAGCTGGCTACACCTTC.

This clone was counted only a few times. The CDR3 region has the DNA TGTGCCAGCAGCCCTCACGCGGGAGCCCTCTACGAGCAGTACTTC. Translation gives CASSPHAGALYEQYF. The chain carries TRBV14 and TRBJ2-7; 7 bases match TRBD2. J lost 3 bases, V lost 4 bases, and 9 bases had no gene match. Germline V CDR1 and CDR2: SGHDN, FVKESK. This CDR3 has 15 residues.

The CDR3: CASSSGTHNSYEQYF. The CDR3 DNA reads as TGTGCCAGCAGTTCAGGGACTCACAACTCCTACGAGCAGTACTTC. The chain combines TRBV7-8 with TRBJ2-7; the D gene is possibly TRBD2 (6 bases). Germline CDR1 reads SGHVS; CDR2 reads FQNEAQ. The CDR3 runs 15 residues. The V end was cut by 6 bases, the J end by 0 bases, with 15 bases between.

CDR3 sequence (DNA): TGCGCCAGCAGCATTAGAAGCCTGGCCGGGGAGCTGTTTTTT. Protein product: CASSIRSLAGELFF. This chain uses TRBV4-1 with TRBJ2-2; D unclear. In germline, CDR1 is MGHRA, CDR2 YSYEKL. CDR3 length equals 14 residues. Trimming took off 5 bases at V and 6 bases at J, with 13 bases between the two ends.

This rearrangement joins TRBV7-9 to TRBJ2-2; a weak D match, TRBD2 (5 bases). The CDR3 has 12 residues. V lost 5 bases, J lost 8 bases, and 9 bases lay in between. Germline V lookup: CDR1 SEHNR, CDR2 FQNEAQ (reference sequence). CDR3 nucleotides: TGTGCCAGCAGCCGGACTGTGGGGGAGCTGTTTTTT. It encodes CASSRTVGELFF.

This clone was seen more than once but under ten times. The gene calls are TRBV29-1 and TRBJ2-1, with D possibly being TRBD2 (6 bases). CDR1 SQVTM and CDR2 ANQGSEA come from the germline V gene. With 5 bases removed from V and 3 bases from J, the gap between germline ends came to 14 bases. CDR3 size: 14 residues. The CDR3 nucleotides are TGCAGCGTTACCAACCCGGGACTCTACAATGAGCAGTTCTTC. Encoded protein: CSVTNPGLYNEQFF.

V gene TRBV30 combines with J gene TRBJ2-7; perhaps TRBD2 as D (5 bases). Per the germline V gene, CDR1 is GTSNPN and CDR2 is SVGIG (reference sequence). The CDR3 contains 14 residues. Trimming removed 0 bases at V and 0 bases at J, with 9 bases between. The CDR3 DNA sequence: TGTGCCTGGAGTGTCAACCTAGCCTCCTACGAGCAGTACTTC. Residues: CAWSVNLASYEQYF.

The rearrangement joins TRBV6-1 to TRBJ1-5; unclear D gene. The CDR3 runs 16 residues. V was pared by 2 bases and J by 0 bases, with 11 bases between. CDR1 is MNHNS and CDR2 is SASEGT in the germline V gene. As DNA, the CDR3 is TGTGCCAGCAGTGAACCCAGGAAGGTTAGCAATCAGCCCCAGCATTTT. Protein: CASSEPRKVSNQPQHF.

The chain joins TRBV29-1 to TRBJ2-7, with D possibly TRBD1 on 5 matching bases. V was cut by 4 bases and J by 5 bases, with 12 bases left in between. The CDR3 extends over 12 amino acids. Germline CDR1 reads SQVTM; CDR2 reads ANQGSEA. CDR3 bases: TGCAGCGTTGGGGGCGACAGTCACGAGCAGTACTTC. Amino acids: CSVGGDSHEQYF.

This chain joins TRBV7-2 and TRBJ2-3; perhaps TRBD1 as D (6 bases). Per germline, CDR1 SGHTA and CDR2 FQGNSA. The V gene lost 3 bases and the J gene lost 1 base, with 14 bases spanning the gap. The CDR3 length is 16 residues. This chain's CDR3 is CASSLRWTAGTDTQYF. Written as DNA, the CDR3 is TGTGCCAGCAGCTTGAGGTGGACAGCCGGCACAGATACGCAGTATTTT. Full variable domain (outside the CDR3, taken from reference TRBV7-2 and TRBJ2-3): GAGVSQSPSNKVTEKGKDVELRCDPISGHTALYWYRQSLGQGLEFLIYFQGNSAPDKSGLPSDRFSAERTGGSVSTLTIQRTQQEDSAVYLCASSLRWTAGTDTQYFGPGTRLTVL.

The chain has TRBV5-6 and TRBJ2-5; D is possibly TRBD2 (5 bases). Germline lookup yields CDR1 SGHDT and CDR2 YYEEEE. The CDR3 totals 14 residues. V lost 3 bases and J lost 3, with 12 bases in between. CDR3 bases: TGTGCCAGCAGCTCCGGGCCGAGGGAAGAGACCCAGTACTTC. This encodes CASSSGPREETQYF.

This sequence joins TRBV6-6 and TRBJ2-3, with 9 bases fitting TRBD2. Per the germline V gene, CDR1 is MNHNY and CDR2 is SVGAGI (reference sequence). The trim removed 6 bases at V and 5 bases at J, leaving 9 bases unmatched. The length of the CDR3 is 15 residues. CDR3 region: CASRVSGRGRDTQYF. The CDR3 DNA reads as TGTGCCAGCAGGGTTAGCGGGAGAGGAAGAGATACGCAGTATTTT.

DNA of the CDR3: TGTGCCAGCAGTATCGACAGGGAAGAGACCCAGTACTTC. Translation: CASSIDREETQYF. The chain links TRBV6-5 to TRBJ2-5, with 7 bases fitting TRBD1. The germline gives CDR1 MNHEY, CDR2 SVGAGI. This CDR3 comprises 13 residues. J lost 3 bases, V lost 5 bases, and 3 bases had no gene match.